The rows below give T cell receptor beta chains drawn from one sample of a study of T cells in localized non-small cell lung cancer. Clones were read by immunoSEQ multiplex PCR, and TCRdb kept only the in-frame ones, dropping some. The profile shows more than 700 clones, roughly 35% of them singletons. The input for sequencing was normal lung tissue next to the tumor, taken before any cancer treatment. These receptors were obtained from a male donor at least 60 years old with stage II squamous cell lung carcinoma. Each CDR3 is given with its conserved first and last residue. The D gene is left open where the match is weak. Expanded clones are given a class, and other clones once, few, many or no size at all.

V	D	size	J	DNA	CDR3
TRBV14	NA	NA	TRBJ2-2	TGTGCCAGCAGTTTCAGCACCGGGAAGCTGTTTTTT	CASSFSTGKLFF
TRBV19	NA	NA	TRBJ2-1	TGTGCCAGTAGTATCGGCGGGAACTCTTACAATGAGCAGTTCTTC	CASSIGGNSYNEQFF
TRBV6-8	TRBD2	NA	TRBJ2-7	TGTGCCATCGGAACTAGCGGGAGGGCCCGGAGCTCCTACGAGCAGTACTTC	CAIGTSGRARSSYEQYF
TRBV11-3	NA	few	TRBJ1-4	TGTGCCAGCAGCTTATCGGTGGCATCTAATGAAAAACTGTTTTTT	CASSLSVASNEKLFF
TRBV11-3	NA	NA	TRBJ2-1	TGTGCCAGCAGCCCTCGGGTTGGGGGAGGCAATGAGCAGTTCTTC	CASSPRVGGGNEQFF
TRBV9	TRBD1	few	TRBJ2-3	TGTGCCAGCATCGGGGACAGGGGGCGGATAGATACGCAGTATTTT	CASIGDRGRIDTQYF
TRBV28	NA	few	TRBJ2-7	TGTGCCAGCAGTTTACCCCAGGGTACGTACGAGCAGTACTTC	CASSLPQGTYEQYF
TRBV6-8	NA	NA	TRBJ1-2	TGTGCCAGCAGGGGCCCTAACTATGGCTACACCTTC	CASRGPNYGYTF
TRBV28	TRBD2	NA	TRBJ2-3	TGTGCCAGCAGTTTAATAGCGGGAGCCGCAGATACGCAGTATTTT	CASSLIAGAADTQYF
TRBV28	TRBD1	few	TRBJ1-1	TGTGCCAGCAGAGCCTCACAGGGGGCGAGTACTGAAGCTTTCTTT	CASRASQGASTEAFF
TRBV30	TRBD1	large	TRBJ1-1	TGTGCCCTATCAGGGGGCGCATCGGGGATGAACACTGAAGCTTTCTTT	CALSGGASGMNTEAFF
TRBV28	NA	NA	TRBJ2-3	TGTGCCAGCAGTGTACCCGGAACAGATACGCAGTATTTT	CASSVPGTDTQYF
TRBV19	NA	NA	TRBJ1-2	TGTGCCAGCCATCGAGGGCAGGGCAACTATGGCTACACCTTC	CASHRGQGNYGYTF
TRBV19	NA	NA	TRBJ2-7	TGTGCCAGTAGTCCCGCCGGAATTGGACGGGCCTCCTACGAGCAGTACTTC	CASSPAGIGRASYEQYF
TRBV19	NA	NA	TRBJ2-7	TGTGCCAGTAGATCGAGACAGAGCCCCTACGAGCAGTACTTC	CASRSRQSPYEQYF
TRBV19	TRBD1	few	TRBJ1-5	TGTGCCAGTAGTGAAGGGACAGGGCATCAGCCCCAGCATTTT	CASSEGTGHQPQHF